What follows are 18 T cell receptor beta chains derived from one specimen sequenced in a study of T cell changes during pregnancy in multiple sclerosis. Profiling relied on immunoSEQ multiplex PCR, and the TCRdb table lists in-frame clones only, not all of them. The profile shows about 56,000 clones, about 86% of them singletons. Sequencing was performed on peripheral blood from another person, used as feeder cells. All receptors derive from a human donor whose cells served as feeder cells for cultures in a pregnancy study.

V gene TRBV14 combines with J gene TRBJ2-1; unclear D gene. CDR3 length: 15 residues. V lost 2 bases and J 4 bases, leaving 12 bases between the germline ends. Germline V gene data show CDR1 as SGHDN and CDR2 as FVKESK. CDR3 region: CASSQLGRTYNEQFF. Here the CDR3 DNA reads TGTGCCAGCAGCCAACTCGGACGGACGTACAATGAGCAGTTCTTC.

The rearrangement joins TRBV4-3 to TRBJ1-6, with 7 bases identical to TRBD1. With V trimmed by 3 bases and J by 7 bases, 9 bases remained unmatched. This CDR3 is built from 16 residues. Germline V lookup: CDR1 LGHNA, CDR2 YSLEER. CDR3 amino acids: CASSHLTGQFNSPLHF. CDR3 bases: TGCGCCAGCAGCCATCTGACGGGACAGTTCAATTCACCCCTCCACTTT.

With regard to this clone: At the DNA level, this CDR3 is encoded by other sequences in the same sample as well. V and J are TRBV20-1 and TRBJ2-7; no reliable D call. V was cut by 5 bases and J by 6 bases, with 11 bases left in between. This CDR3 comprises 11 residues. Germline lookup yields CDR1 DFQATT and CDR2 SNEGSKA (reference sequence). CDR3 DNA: TGCAGTGCTGGGCCCGAAAGCGAGCAGTACTTC. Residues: CSAGPESEQYF.

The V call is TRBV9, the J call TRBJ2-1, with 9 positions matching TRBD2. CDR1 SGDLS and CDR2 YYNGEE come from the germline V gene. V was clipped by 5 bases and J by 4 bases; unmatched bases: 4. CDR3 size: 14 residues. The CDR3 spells CASSLAGEYNEQFF. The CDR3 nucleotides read TGTGCCAGCAGTTTAGCGGGGGAATACAATGAGCAGTTCTTC.

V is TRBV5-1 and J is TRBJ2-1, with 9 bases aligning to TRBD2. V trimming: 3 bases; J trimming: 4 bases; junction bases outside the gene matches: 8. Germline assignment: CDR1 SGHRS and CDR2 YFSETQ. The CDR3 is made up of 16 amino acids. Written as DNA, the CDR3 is TGCGCCAGCAGCTCGACTAGCGGACTTATGTACAATGAGCAGTTCTTC. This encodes CASSSTSGLMYNEQFF. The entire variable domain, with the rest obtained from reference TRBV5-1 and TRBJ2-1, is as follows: KAGVTQTPRYLIKTRGQQVTLSCSPISGHRSVSWYQQTPGQGLQFLFEYFSETQRNKGNFPGRFSGRQFSNSRSEMNVSTLELGDSALYLCASSSTSGLMYNEQFFGPGTRLTVL.

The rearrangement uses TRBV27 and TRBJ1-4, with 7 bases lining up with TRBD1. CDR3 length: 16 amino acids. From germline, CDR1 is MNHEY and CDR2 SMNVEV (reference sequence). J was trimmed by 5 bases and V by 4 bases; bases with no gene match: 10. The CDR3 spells CASSSYLQGLNEKLFF. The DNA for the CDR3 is TGTGCCAGCAGTTCGTATCTACAGGGGCTAAATGAAAAACTGTTTTTT. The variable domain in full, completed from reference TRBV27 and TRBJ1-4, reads EAQVTQNPRYLITVTGKKLTVTCSQNMNHEYMSWYRQDPGLGLRQIYYSMNVEVTDKGDVPEGYKVSRKEKRNFPLILESPSPNQTSLYFCASSSYLQGLNEKLFFGSGTQLSVL.

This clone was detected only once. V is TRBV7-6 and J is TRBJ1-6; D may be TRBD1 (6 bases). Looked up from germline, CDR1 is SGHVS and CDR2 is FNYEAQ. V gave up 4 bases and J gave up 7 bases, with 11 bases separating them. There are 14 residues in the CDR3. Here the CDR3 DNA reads TGTGCCAGCAGCTCAGGGGTGACCAATTCACCCCTCCACTTT. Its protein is CASSSGVTNSPLHF.

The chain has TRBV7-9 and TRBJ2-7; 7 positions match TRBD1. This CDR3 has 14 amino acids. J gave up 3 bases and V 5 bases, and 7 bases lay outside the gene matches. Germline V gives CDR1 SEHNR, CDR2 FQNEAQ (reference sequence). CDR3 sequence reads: CASSPGTAHYEQYF. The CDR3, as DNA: TGTGCCAGCAGCCCAGGGACAGCCCACTACGAGCAGTACTTC.

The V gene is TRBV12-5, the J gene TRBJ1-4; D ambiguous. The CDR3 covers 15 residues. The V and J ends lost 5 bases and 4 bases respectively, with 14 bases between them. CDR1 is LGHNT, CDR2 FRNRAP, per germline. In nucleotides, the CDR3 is TGTGCTAGTGGTCTGTCTCCCTTTGGTAATGAAAAACTGTTTTTT. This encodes CASGLSPFGNEKLFF.

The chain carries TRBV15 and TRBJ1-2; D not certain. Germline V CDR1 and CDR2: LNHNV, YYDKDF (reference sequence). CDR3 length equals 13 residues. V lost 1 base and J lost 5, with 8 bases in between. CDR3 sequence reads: CATSRGVEYGYTF. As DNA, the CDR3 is TGTGCCACCAGCAGAGGGGTGGAGTATGGCTACACCTTC.

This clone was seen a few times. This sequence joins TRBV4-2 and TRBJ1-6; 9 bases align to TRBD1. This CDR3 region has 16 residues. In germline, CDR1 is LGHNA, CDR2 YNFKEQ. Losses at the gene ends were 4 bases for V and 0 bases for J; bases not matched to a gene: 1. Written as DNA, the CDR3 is TGTGCCAGCAGCCTGGGACAGGGCTCCTATAATTCACCCCTCCACTTT. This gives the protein CASSLGQGSYNSPLHF.

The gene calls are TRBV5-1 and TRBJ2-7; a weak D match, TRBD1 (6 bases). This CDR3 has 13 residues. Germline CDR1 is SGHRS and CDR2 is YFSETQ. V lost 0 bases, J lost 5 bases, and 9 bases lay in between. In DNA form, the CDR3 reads TGCGCCAGCAGCTTGGGTGGGACAAACGAGCAGTACTTC. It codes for CASSLGGTNEQYF.

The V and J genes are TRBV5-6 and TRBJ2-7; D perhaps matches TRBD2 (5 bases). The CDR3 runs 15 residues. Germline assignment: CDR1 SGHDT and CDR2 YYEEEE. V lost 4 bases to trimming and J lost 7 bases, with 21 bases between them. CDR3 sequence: CASSPLASRSAEQYF. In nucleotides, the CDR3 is TGTGCCAGCAGCCCCTTGGCTAGCCGCTCCGCGGAGCAGTACTTC.

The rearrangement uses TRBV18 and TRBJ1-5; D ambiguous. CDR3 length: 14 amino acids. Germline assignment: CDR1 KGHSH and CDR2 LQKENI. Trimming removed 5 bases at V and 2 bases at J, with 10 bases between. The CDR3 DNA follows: TGTGCCAGCTCAGGATCTGGGGGCAATCAGCCCCAGCATTTT. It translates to CASSGSGGNQPQHF.

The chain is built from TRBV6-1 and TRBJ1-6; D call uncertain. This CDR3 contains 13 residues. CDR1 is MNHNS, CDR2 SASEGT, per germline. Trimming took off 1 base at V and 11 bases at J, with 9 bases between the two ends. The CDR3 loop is CASSEDEDTPLHF. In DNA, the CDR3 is TGTGCCAGCAGTGAAGACGAGGATACACCCCTCCACTTT.

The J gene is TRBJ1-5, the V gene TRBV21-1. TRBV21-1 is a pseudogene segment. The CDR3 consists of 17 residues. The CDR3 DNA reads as TGTGCCAGCAGCGCAAGGGACCGAGCATATAGCAATCAGCCCCAGCATTTT. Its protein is CASSARDRAYSNQPQHF.

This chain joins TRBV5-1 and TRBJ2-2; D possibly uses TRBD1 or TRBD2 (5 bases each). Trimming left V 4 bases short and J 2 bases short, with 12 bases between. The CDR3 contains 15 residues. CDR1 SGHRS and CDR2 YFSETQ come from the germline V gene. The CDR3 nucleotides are TGCGCCAGCAGCCGGGACGGAACCAACACCGGGGAGCTGTTTTTT. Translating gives CASSRDGTNTGELFF.

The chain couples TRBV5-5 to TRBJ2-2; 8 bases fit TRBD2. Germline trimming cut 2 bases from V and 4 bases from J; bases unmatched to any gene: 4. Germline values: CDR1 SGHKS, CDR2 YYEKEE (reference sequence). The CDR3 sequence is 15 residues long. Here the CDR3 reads CASSFGAGVTGELFF. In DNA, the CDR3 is TGTGCCAGCAGCTTTGGAGCGGGGGTCACCGGGGAGCTGTTTTTT.